Listed below are T cell receptor beta chains from one sample, sequenced in a study of TIL therapy for anti-PD-1-resistant metastatic lung cancer. Sequenced by immunoSEQ multiplex PCR; TCRdb stores in-frame clones only, minus some. The sample yields under 60,000 clones, about 86% seen once. This specimen consisted of blood, obtained at baseline. These receptors originate from a person aged 25 to 85 with non-small cell lung cancer. The CDR3 runs from the conserved cysteine through the conserved F or W. D genes are given only for firm matches. Expanded clones get a size class; other rows say once, few or many, or leave the size out.

abundance: NA; j_gene: TRBJ2-3; v_gene: TRBV4-3; d_gene: TRBD1; CDR3aa: CASSVGTGTDTQYF; CDR3nt: TGCGCCAGCAGCGTCGGGACAGGTACAGATACGCAGTATTTT
abundance: NA; j_gene: TRBJ2-5; v_gene: TRBV3-1/TRBV3-2; d_gene: TRBD2; CDR3aa: CASSQGYWEGQETQYF; CDR3nt: TGTGCCAGCAGCCAAGGGTACTGGGAGGGCCAAGAGACCCAGTACTTC
abundance: NA; j_gene: TRBJ2-7; v_gene: TRBV9; d_gene: NA; CDR3aa: CASSPATFYEQYF; CDR3nt: TGTGCCAGCAGCCCAGCGACATTTTACGAGCAGTACTTC
abundance: NA; j_gene: TRBJ2-5; v_gene: TRBV12-3/TRBV12-4; d_gene: NA; CDR3aa: CASSLTVETQYF; CDR3nt: TGTGCCAGCAGCCTGACTGTTGAGACCCAGTACTTC
abundance: NA; j_gene: TRBJ2-1; v_gene: TRBV6-1; d_gene: NA; CDR3aa: CASSELGEQFF; CDR3nt: TGTGCCAGCAGTGAACTCGGAGAGCAGTTCTTC
abundance: NA; j_gene: TRBJ2-1; v_gene: TRBV6-2/TRBV6-3; d_gene: TRBD2; CDR3aa: CASSYGASGIEQFF; CDR3nt: TGTGCCAGCAGTTACGGGGCTAGCGGGATTGAGCAGTTCTTC
abundance: NA; j_gene: TRBJ1-5; v_gene: TRBV7-9; d_gene: NA; CDR3aa: CASSTLGAGNQPQHF; CDR3nt: TGTGCCAGCAGCACACTGGGGGCAGGTAATCAGCCCCAGCATTTT
abundance: NA; j_gene: TRBJ2-6; v_gene: TRBV5-1; d_gene: NA; CDR3aa: CASSSRQGSGANVLTF; CDR3nt: TGCGCCAGCAGCTCGAGGCAGGGCTCTGGGGCCAACGTCCTGACTTTC
abundance: NA; j_gene: TRBJ1-5; v_gene: TRBV28; d_gene: NA; CDR3aa: CASSFVVADRSNQPQHF; CDR3nt: TGTGCCAGCAGTTTCGTCGTGGCCGACAGGAGCAATCAGCCCCAGCATTTT
abundance: NA; j_gene: TRBJ1-1; v_gene: TRBV9; d_gene: NA; CDR3aa: CASSADDGGTKAFF; CDR3nt: TGTGCCAGCAGCGCCGATGACGGTGGTACCAAAGCTTTCTTT
abundance: NA; j_gene: TRBJ2-7; v_gene: TRBV3-1/TRBV3-2; d_gene: TRBD2; CDR3aa: CASSQSRSGGYEQYF; CDR3nt: TGTGCCAGCAGCCAGTCTCGGAGCGGGGGCTACGAGCAGTACTTC
abundance: NA; j_gene: TRBJ2-1; v_gene: TRBV27; d_gene: TRBD1; CDR3aa: CASSLRGFNEQFF; CDR3nt: TGTGCCAGCAGTCTCAGGGGGTTCAATGAGCAGTTCTTC
abundance: NA; j_gene: TRBJ2-3; v_gene: TRBV4-2; d_gene: NA; CDR3aa: CASSQDAGSSTDTQYF; CDR3nt: TGTGCCAGCAGCCAAGATGCGGGGTCTAGCACAGATACGCAGTATTTT
abundance: NA; j_gene: TRBJ2-1; v_gene: TRBV19; d_gene: NA; CDR3aa: CASSRSDGYNEQFF; CDR3nt: TGTGCCAGTAGTAGGTCGGACGGGTACAATGAGCAGTTCTTC
abundance: NA; j_gene: TRBJ2-3; v_gene: TRBV7-2; d_gene: TRBD1; CDR3aa: CASSLYRGTDTQYF; CDR3nt: TGTGCCAGCAGCTTGTACAGGGGGACAGATACGCAGTATTTT
abundance: NA; j_gene: TRBJ2-5; v_gene: TRBV6-5; d_gene: NA; CDR3aa: CAIIPGWGNLETQYF; CDR3nt: TGTGCCATAATCCCAGGGTGGGGGAATCTGGAGACCCAGTACTTC
abundance: NA; j_gene: TRBJ2-5; v_gene: TRBV28; d_gene: NA; CDR3aa: CASSTGGTVKETQYF; CDR3nt: TGTGCCAGCAGCACCGGAGGGACGGTCAAAGAGACCCAGTACTTC
abundance: NA; j_gene: TRBJ1-1; v_gene: TRBV7-9; d_gene: TRBD1; CDR3aa: CASSLLPTGEEAFF; CDR3nt: TGTGCCAGCAGCTTACTCCCGACAGGGGAAGAAGCTTTCTTT
abundance: NA; j_gene: TRBJ2-3; v_gene: TRBV24-1; d_gene: NA; CDR3aa: CATSHGGTDTQYF; CDR3nt: TGTGCCACCAGTCACGGGGGAACAGATACGCAGTATTTT
abundance: NA; j_gene: TRBJ1-2; v_gene: TRBV9; d_gene: NA; CDR3aa: CASSVGSGDGYTF; CDR3nt: TGTGCCAGCAGCGTAGGGTCGGGGGATGGCTACACCTTC
abundance: NA; j_gene: TRBJ1-1; v_gene: TRBV7-8; d_gene: NA; CDR3aa: CASSLTRVSAANTEAFF; CDR3nt: TGTGCCAGCAGCTTAACTCGAGTCTCGGCGGCGAACACTGAAGCTTTCTTT
abundance: once; j_gene: TRBJ2-1; v_gene: TRBV30; d_gene: NA; CDR3aa: CAWSAASDEQFF; CDR3nt: TGTGCCTGGAGTGCCGCCAGCGATGAGCAGTTCTTC
abundance: NA; j_gene: TRBJ2-3; v_gene: TRBV19; d_gene: TRBD2; CDR3aa: CASKERGGASTDTQYF; CDR3nt: TGTGCCAGTAAGGAGCGGGGGGGTGCTAGCACAGATACGCAGTATTTT
abundance: NA; j_gene: TRBJ1-1; v_gene: TRBV2; d_gene: NA; CDR3aa: CASSELWAFF; CDR3nt: TGTGCCAGCAGTGAGCTGTGGGCTTTCTTT
abundance: NA; j_gene: TRBJ2-7; v_gene: TRBV11-3; d_gene: TRBD2; CDR3aa: CASSLASGGNGEQYF; CDR3nt: TGTGCCAGCAGCTTAGCTAGCGGGGGGAACGGCGAGCAGTACTTC
abundance: NA; j_gene: TRBJ2-5; v_gene: TRBV7-9; d_gene: NA; CDR3aa: CASSLAEVQETQYF; CDR3nt: TGTGCCAGCAGCTTAGCTGAGGTCCAAGAGACCCAGTACTTC
abundance: NA; j_gene: TRBJ1-2; v_gene: TRBV5-4; d_gene: NA; CDR3aa: CASSANLAGYTF; CDR3nt: TGTGCCAGCAGCGCGAATCTGGCTGGCTACACCTTC
abundance: once; j_gene: TRBJ2-3; v_gene: TRBV27; d_gene: NA; CDR3aa: CASSLYPESTDTQYF; CDR3nt: TGTGCCAGCAGTTTATACCCGGAAAGCACAGATACGCAGTATTTT
abundance: NA; j_gene: TRBJ1-2; v_gene: TRBV30; d_gene: TRBD1; CDR3aa: CAWSGTGGYGYTF; CDR3nt: TGTGCCTGGAGTGGGACAGGGGGCTACGGCTACACCTTC
abundance: NA; j_gene: TRBJ1-5; v_gene: TRBV6-5; d_gene: NA; CDR3aa: CASRAVYSNQPQHF; CDR3nt: TGTGCCAGCAGGGCGGTTTATAGCAATCAGCCCCAGCATTTT
abundance: NA; j_gene: TRBJ2-3; v_gene: TRBV24-1; d_gene: NA; CDR3aa: CATSDLPSNRATDTQYF; CDR3nt: TGTGCCACCAGTGATTTGCCCTCGAACCGGGCCACAGATACGCAGTATTTT
abundance: NA; j_gene: TRBJ2-3; v_gene: TRBV10-3; d_gene: NA; CDR3aa: CAISGGTDTQYF; CDR3nt: TGTGCCATCAGTGGAGGCACAGATACGCAGTATTTT
abundance: NA; j_gene: TRBJ2-1; v_gene: TRBV27; d_gene: NA; CDR3aa: CASSPMSTSYNEQFF; CDR3nt: TGTGCCAGCAGTCCGATGTCGACCTCCTACAATGAGCAGTTCTTC
abundance: NA; j_gene: TRBJ2-3; v_gene: TRBV5-1; d_gene: TRBD2; CDR3aa: CASSGGLAGGPGDTQYF; CDR3nt: TGCGCCAGCAGCGGGGGACTAGCGGGAGGGCCAGGAGATACGCAGTATTTT
abundance: NA; j_gene: TRBJ1-1; v_gene: TRBV7-2; d_gene: NA; CDR3aa: CASSLKGQNTEAFF; CDR3nt: TGTGCCAGCAGCTTAAAAGGGCAGAACACTGAAGCTTTCTTT
abundance: NA; j_gene: TRBJ1-6; v_gene: TRBV7-2; d_gene: NA; CDR3aa: CASSLVGEINSPLHF; CDR3nt: TGTGCCAGCAGCTTAGTTGGGGAAATAAATTCACCCCTCCACTTT
abundance: NA; j_gene: TRBJ2-3; v_gene: TRBV5-6; d_gene: TRBD2; CDR3aa: CASSYGLAGGADTQYF; CDR3nt: TGTGCCAGCAGCTACGGACTAGCGGGGGGGGCAGATACGCAGTATTTT
abundance: NA; j_gene: TRBJ2-7; v_gene: TRBV5-1; d_gene: NA; CDR3aa: CASSLSPGVNDEQYF; CDR3nt: TGCGCCAGCAGCTTGTCCCCAGGAGTAAACGACGAGCAGTACTTC
abundance: few; j_gene: TRBJ1-1; v_gene: TRBV6-6; d_gene: NA; CDR3aa: CASSYSAGTEAFF; CDR3nt: TGTGCCAGCAGTTACTCGGCGGGGACTGAAGCTTTCTTT
abundance: NA; j_gene: TRBJ2-4; v_gene: TRBV9; d_gene: TRBD2; CDR3aa: CASSVATGTSDLAKNIQYF; CDR3nt: TGTGCCAGCAGCGTAGCTACTGGGACTAGCGACCTAGCCAAAAACATTCAGTACTTC
abundance: once; j_gene: TRBJ2-7; v_gene: TRBV4-3; d_gene: NA; CDR3aa: CASSQDSRGYEQYF; CDR3nt: TGCGCCAGCAGCCAAGATTCCAGGGGCTACGAGCAGTACTTC
abundance: NA; j_gene: TRBJ1-4; v_gene: TRBV4-1; d_gene: NA; CDR3aa: CASSQGGGPGEKLFF; CDR3nt: TGCGCCAGCAGCCAAGGTGGGGGGCCGGGGGAAAAACTGTTTTTT
abundance: once; j_gene: TRBJ2-5; v_gene: TRBV3-1/TRBV3-2; d_gene: TRBD2; CDR3aa: CASSQRGGGETQYF; CDR3nt: TGTGCCAGCAGCCAGCGGGGGGGCGGAGAGACCCAGTACTTC
abundance: NA; j_gene: TRBJ2-1; v_gene: TRBV18; d_gene: NA; CDR3aa: CASSPRDTAYNEQFF; CDR3nt: TGTGCCAGCTCACCCCGGGACACTGCCTACAATGAGCAGTTCTTC
abundance: NA; j_gene: TRBJ2-7; v_gene: TRBV5-1; d_gene: TRBD1; CDR3aa: CASSFNRGIRSGGSYEQYF; CDR3nt: TGCGCCAGCAGCTTTAACAGGGGTATACGTAGTGGGGGCTCCTACGAGCAGTACTTC
abundance: NA; j_gene: TRBJ2-7; v_gene: TRBV15; d_gene: NA; CDR3aa: CATSRETRASYEQYF; CDR3nt: TGTGCCACCAGCAGAGAGACCAGGGCTTCGTACGAGCAGTACTTC
abundance: NA; j_gene: TRBJ2-1; v_gene: TRBV10-2; d_gene: TRBD2; CDR3aa: CASSESGLARNNEQFF; CDR3nt: TGCGCCAGCAGTGAATCGGGACTAGCGCGGAACAATGAGCAGTTCTTC
abundance: NA; j_gene: TRBJ2-1; v_gene: TRBV7-3; d_gene: TRBD2; CDR3aa: CASSTRTSAAYNEQFF; CDR3nt: TGTGCCAGCAGCACCAGGACTAGCGCCGCCTACAATGAGCAGTTCTTC
abundance: NA; j_gene: TRBJ1-2; v_gene: TRBV3-1/TRBV3-2; d_gene: NA; CDR3aa: CASSQDQGRFYGYTF; CDR3nt: TGTGCCAGCAGCCAAGATCAAGGCAGGTTCTATGGCTACACCTTC